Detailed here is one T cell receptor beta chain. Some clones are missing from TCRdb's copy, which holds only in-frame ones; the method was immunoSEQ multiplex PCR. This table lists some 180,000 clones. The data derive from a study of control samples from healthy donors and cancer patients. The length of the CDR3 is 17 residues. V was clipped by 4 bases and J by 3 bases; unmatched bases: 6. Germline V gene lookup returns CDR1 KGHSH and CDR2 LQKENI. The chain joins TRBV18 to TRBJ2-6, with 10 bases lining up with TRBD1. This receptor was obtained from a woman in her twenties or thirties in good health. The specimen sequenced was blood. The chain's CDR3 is CASSLDRGRVGANVLTF. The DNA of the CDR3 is TGTGCCAGCTCACTCGACAGGGGGCGCGTTGGGGCCAACGTCCTGACTTTC.